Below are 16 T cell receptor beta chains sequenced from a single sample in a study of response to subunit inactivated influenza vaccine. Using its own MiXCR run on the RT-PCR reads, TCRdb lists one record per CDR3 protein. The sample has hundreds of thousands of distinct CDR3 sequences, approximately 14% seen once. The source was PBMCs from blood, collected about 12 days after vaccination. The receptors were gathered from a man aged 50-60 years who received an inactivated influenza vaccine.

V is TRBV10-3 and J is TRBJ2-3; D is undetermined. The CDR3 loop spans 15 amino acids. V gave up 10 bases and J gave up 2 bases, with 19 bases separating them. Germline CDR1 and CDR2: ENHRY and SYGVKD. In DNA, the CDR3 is TGTGCCACCACCCGGCTACAAACCCTCACAGATACGCAGTATTTT. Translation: CATTRLQTLTDTQYF.

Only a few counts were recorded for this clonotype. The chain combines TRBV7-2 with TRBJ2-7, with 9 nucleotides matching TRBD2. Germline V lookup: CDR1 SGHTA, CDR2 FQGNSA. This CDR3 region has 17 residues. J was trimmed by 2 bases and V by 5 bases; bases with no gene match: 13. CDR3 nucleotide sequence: TGTGCCAGCAGCCCTAGGGCGGGGGGGGTAACCCCCTACGAGCAGTACTTC. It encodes CASSPRAGGVTPYEQYF.

CDR3 in amino acids: CASSGSDTLNTGELFF. The CDR3 DNA follows: TGCGCCAGCAGCGGGTCGGACACCCTGAACACCGGGGAGCTGTTTTTT. This chain joins TRBV5-1 and TRBJ2-2, with D possibly being TRBD1 (5 bases). The CDR3 sequence is 16 residues long. Trimming pared 4 bases from V and 1 base from J, leaving 14 bases between. CDR1 SGHRS and CDR2 YFSETQ come from the germline V gene. Full variable domain (rest looked up from reference TRBV5-1 and TRBJ2-2): KAGVTQTPRYLIKTRGQQVTLSCSPISGHRSVSWYQQTPGQGLQFLFEYFSETQRNKGNFPGRFSGRQFSNSRSEMNVSTLELGDSALYLCASSGSDTLNTGELFFGEGSRLTVL.

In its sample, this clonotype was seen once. The CDR3 is CASSYRGLAGLGAETQYF. The CDR3 DNA is TGTGCCAGCAGTTACAGGGGACTAGCGGGATTAGGGGCAGAGACCCAGTACTTC. V gene TRBV6-2 or TRBV6-3 combines with J gene TRBJ2-5; 13 bases agree with TRBD2. J lost 4 bases, V lost 2 bases, and 10 bases had no gene match. CDR3 length: 18 residues. Germline V gene data show CDR1 as MNHEY and CDR2 as SVGEGT.

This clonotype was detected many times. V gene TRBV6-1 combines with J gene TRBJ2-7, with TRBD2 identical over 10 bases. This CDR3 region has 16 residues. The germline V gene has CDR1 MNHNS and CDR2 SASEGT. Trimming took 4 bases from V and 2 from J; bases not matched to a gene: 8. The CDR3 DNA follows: TGTGCCAGCAGTGGACCGGGACTAGCGACCCCCTACGAGCAGTACTTC. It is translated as CASSGPGLATPYEQYF.

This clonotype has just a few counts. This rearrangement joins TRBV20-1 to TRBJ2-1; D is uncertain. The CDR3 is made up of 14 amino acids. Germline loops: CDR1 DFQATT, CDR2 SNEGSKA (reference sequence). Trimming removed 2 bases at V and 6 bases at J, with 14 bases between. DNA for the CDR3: TGCAGTGCTAGAAGACAATCCCCCACCAATGAGCAGTTCTTC. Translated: CSARRQSPTNEQFF.

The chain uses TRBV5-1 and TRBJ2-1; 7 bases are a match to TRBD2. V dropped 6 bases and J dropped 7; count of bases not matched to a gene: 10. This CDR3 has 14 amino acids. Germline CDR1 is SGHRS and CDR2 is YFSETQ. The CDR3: CASMDGGIGNEQFF. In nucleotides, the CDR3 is TGCGCCAGCATGGACGGGGGGATTGGGAATGAGCAGTTCTTC.

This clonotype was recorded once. CDR3 sequence (DNA): TGCAGTGCTAGAAAGGGACAGGGGCCAGAGACCCAGTACTTC. This gives the protein CSARKGQGPETQYF. The rearrangement joins TRBV20-1 to TRBJ2-5; 10 bases map to TRBD1. The trim removed 2 bases at V and 4 bases at J, leaving 4 bases unmatched. The CDR3 extends over 14 amino acids. The germline V gene has CDR1 DFQATT and CDR2 SNEGSKA (reference sequence).

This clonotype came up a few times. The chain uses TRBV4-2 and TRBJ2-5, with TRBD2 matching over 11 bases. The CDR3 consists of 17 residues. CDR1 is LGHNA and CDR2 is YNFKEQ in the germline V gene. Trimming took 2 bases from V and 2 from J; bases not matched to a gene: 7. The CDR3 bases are TGTGCCAGCAGCCAATTAATTAGCGGGGGGGGTCAAGAGACCCAGTACTTC. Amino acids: CASSQLISGGGQETQYF.

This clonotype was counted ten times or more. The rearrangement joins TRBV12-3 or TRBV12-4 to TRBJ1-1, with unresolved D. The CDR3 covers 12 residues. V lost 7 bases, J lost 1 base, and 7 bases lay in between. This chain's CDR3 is CASTQGNTEAFF. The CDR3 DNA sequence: TGTGCCAGCACTCAAGGGAACACTGAAGCTTTCTTT.

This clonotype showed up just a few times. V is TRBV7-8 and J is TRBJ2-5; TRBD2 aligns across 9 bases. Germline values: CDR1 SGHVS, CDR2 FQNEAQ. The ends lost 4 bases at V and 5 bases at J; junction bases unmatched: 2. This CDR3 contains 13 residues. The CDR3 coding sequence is TGTGCCAGCAGCTCTAGCGGGACGGAGACCCAGTACTTC. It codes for CASSSSGTETQYF. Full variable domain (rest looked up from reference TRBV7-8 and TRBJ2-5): GAGVSQSPRYKVAKRGQDVALRCDPISGHVSLFWYQQALGQGPEFLTYFQNEAQLDKSGLPSDRFFAERPEGSVSTLKIQRTQQEDSAVYLCASSSSGTETQYFGPGTRLLVL.

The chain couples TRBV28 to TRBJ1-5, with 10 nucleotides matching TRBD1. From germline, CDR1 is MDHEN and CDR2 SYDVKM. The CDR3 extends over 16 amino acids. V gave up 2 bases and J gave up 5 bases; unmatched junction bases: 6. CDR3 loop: CASSLRTGGMYQPQHF. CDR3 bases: TGTGCCAGCAGTTTACGGACAGGGGGAATGTATCAGCCCCAGCATTTT.

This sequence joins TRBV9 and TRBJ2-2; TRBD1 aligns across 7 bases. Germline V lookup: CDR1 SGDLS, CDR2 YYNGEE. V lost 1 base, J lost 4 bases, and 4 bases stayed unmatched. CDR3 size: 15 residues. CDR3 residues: CASSVRQGSTGELFF. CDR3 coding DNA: TGTGCCAGCAGCGTACGACAGGGAAGCACCGGGGAGCTGTTTTTT. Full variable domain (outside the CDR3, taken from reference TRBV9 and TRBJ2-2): DSGVTQTPKHLITATGQRVTLRCSPRSGDLSVYWYQQSLDQGLQFLIQYYNGEERAKGNILERFSAQQFPDLHSELNLSSLELGDSALYFCASSVRQGSTGELFFGEGSRLTVL.

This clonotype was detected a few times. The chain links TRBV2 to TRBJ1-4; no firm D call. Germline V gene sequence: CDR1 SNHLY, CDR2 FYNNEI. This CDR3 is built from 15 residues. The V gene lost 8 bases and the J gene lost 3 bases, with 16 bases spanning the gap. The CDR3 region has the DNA TGTGCCAGCGCCGAGACGTGGTCGGCTAATGAAAAACTGTTTTTT. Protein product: CASAETWSANEKLFF. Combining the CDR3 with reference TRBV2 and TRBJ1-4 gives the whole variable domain EPEVTQTPSHQVTQMGQEVILRCVPISNHLYFYWYRQILGQKVEFLVSFYNNEISEKSEIFDDQFSVERPDGSNFTLKIRSTKLEDSAMYFCASAETWSANEKLFFGSGTQLSVL.

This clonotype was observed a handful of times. In DNA form, the CDR3 reads TGTGCCAGCAGCGATAGGGGAGTCCTGGCCTACGAGCAGTACTTC. It translates to CASSDRGVLAYEQYF. The rearrangement links TRBV7-9 to TRBJ2-7; D possibly matches TRBD1 or TRBD2 (5 bases each). CDR3 length: 15 residues. CDR1 is SEHNR and CDR2 is FQNEAQ in the germline V gene (reference sequence). Trimming pared 5 bases from V and 2 bases from J, leaving 16 bases between.

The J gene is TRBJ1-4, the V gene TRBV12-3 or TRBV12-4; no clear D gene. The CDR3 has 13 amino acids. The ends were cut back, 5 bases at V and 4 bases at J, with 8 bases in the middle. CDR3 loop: CASSIRINEKLFF. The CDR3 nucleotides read TGTGCCAGCAGTATTCGGATTAATGAAAAACTGTTTTTT.